A selection of T cell receptor beta chains follows, all from one sample in a study of cytomegalovirus exposure and HLA in healthy donors. Only in-frame clones appear in the TCRdb table, and some are missing; sequencing was by immunoSEQ multiplex PCR. Here the sample spans approximately 110,000 clones, 55% to 80% being singletons. The sequenced material came from PBMCs. The receptor source for this set is a woman in her 30s in good health and CMV-seronegative. Each CDR3 is given with its conserved first and last residue. Each record gives: J gene, CDR3 length, D gene, clone size, V gene, CDR3 DNA, CDR3 protein. The D gene is left open where the match is weak. Not all rows give a size; the values are once, few, many and, for expanded clones, a class.

J: TRBJ2-3
length: 16
D: -
size: -
V: TRBV21-1
DNA: TGTGCCAGCAGCAAAGCCTGGACAGGGGGCACAGATACGCAGTATTTT
CDR3: CASSKAWTGGTDTQYF

J: TRBJ2-7
length: 13
D: TRBD1
size: few
V: TRBV30
DNA: TGTGCCTCCGGGGACAGGGGGCTTTACGAGCAGTACTTC
CDR3: CASGDRGLYEQYF

J: TRBJ1-1
length: 15
D: -
size: -
V: TRBV6-5
DNA: TGTGCCAGCAACCCTACAGGGAAAATGAACACTGAAGCTTTCTTT
CDR3: CASNPTGKMNTEAFF

J: TRBJ2-5
length: 13
D: -
size: few
V: TRBV5-4
DNA: TGTGCCAGCAGCTTTCGAGCTCAAGAGACCCAGTACTTC
CDR3: CASSFRAQETQYF

J: TRBJ2-1
length: 17
D: TRBD2
size: once
V: TRBV9
DNA: TGTGCCAGCAGCGCCGTTAACTCCGGGACTAGCGGGAGGGAGCAGTTCTTC
CDR3: CASSAVNSGTSGREQFF

J: TRBJ2-5
length: 14
D: TRBD1
size: -
V: TRBV6-5
DNA: TGTGCCAGCACCAAGCCGGGACAGCAAGAGACCCAGTACTTC
CDR3: CASTKPGQQETQYF

J: TRBJ1-1
length: 15
D: -
size: once
V: TRBV28
DNA: TGTGCCAGCAGTTCCCGCCCGCGGGCTAATACTGAAGCTTTCTTT
CDR3: CASSSRPRANTEAFF

J: TRBJ1-2
length: 15
D: -
size: -
V: TRBV9
DNA: TGTGCCAGCAGCCCATCGGGAGGGGGGCTCTATGGCTACACCTTC
CDR3: CASSPSGGGLYGYTF

J: TRBJ2-1
length: 14
D: -
size: -
V: TRBV5-1
DNA: TGCGCCAGCAGTCTGGACTACGCCTACAATGAGCAGTTCTTC
CDR3: CASSLDYAYNEQFF

J: TRBJ2-1
length: 15
D: -
size: few
V: TRBV21-1
DNA: TGTGCCAGCAGCGGCAACAGAGGGCGGAACAATGAGCAGTTCTTC
CDR3: CASSGNRGRNNEQFF

J: TRBJ2-7
length: 13
D: TRBD1
size: once
V: TRBV6-1
DNA: TGTGCCAGCAGTGCGGACAGGAACTACGAGCAGTACTTC
CDR3: CASSADRNYEQYF

J: TRBJ2-1
length: 13
D: TRBD1
size: few
V: TRBV6-1
DNA: TGTGCCAGCAGTGACCAGGGGGCACATGAGCAGTTCTTC
CDR3: CASSDQGAHEQFF

J: TRBJ2-5
length: 15
D: TRBD1
size: -
V: TRBV6-5
DNA: TGTGCCAGCAGTTACGGCGGGACAGGGCGAGAGACCCAGTACTTC
CDR3: CASSYGGTGRETQYF

J: TRBJ1-4
length: 15
D: -
size: -
V: TRBV6-5
DNA: TGTGCCAGCAGTTATGACGGTTCGGGGGATGAAAAACTGTTTTTT
CDR3: CASSYDGSGDEKLFF

J: TRBJ1-2
length: 13
D: -
size: -
V: TRBV4-1
DNA: TGCGCCAGCAGCCAAGTGGGTCTGACGGGATACACCTTC
CDR3: CASSQVGLTGYTF

J: TRBJ2-3
length: 21
D: -
size: -
V: TRBV4-3
DNA: TGCGCCAGCAGCCAAGGCGATTTGCCTTGGGGACACACTACCACCCCGGATACGCAGTATTTT
CDR3: CASSQGDLPWGHTTTPDTQYF

J: TRBJ1-5
length: 14
D: -
size: -
V: TRBV30
DNA: TGTGCCTGGAGTTCCGGTATGGGCAATCAGCCCCAGCATTTT
CDR3: CAWSSGMGNQPQHF

J: TRBJ1-1
length: 14
D: -
size: few
V: TRBV10-3
DNA: TGTGCCATCAGTGAGCCGCAGGGGCGCACTGAAGCTTTCTTT
CDR3: CAISEPQGRTEAFF

J: TRBJ2-1
length: 16
D: TRBD2
size: -
V: TRBV7-2
DNA: TGTGCCAGCAGCAGTACCCGACTAGCGGGAGGCGCCGAGCAGTTCTTC
CDR3: CASSSTRLAGGAEQFF